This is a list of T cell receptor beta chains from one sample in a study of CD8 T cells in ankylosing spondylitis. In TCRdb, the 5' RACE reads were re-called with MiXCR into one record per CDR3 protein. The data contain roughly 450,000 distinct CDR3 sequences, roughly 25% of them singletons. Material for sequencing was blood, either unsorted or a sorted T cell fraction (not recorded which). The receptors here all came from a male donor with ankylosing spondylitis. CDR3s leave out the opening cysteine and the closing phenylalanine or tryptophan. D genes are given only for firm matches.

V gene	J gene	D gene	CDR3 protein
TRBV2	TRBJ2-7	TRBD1	ASSEGTGREQY
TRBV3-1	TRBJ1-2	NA	ASSQDLGSHGYT
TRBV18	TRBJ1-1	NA	ASSPRSGYEAF
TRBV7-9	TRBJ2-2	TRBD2	ASSPGTSGITGELF
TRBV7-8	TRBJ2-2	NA	ASSNFVTADTGELF
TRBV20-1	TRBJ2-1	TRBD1	SAPPRGLGYNEQF
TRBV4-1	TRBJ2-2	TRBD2	ASSQEVLAGGSWTPNTGELF
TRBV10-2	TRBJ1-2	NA	ASSEWGYGYT
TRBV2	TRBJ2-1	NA	ASSEASWSQSSYNEQF
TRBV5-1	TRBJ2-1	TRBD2	ASSLGSGGPSNEQF
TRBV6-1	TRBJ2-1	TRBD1	ASSKPGTDYNEQF
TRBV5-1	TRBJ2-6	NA	ASRQAPISGANVLT
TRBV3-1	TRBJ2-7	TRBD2	ASSQEVRTGGDEQY
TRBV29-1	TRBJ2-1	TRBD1	SVAGQAKAPNEQF
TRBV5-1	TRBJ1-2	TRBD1	ASSLRQGEPHGYT
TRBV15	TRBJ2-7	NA	ATSRAGTGEQY
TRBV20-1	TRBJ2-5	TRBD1	SGLNRGQETQY
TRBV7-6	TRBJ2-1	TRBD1	ASSLDSGTGGDEQF
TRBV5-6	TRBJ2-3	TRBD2	ASSGLAGLLTDTQY
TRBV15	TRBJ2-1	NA	ATSRDRQTANEQF
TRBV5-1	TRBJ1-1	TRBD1	ASSLQLWTGENTEAF
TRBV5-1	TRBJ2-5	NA	ASSSQGQAQETQY
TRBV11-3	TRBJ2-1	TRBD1	ASSMMIGQGNEQF
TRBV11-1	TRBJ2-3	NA	ASSGGRGAYGDTQY
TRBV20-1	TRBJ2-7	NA	SASDRSYEQY
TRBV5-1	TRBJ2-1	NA	ASSLAQRNYNEQF
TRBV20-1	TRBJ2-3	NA	SARVGSYSTDTQY
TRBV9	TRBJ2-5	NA	ASSRTELETQY
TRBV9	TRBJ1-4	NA	ASSVSGTGDEKLF
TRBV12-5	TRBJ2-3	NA	ASEGGGSTDTQY
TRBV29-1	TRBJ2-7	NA	SVDRDSPYEQY
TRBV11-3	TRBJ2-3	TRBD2	ASAWSGASTDTQY
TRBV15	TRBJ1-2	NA	ATSRDLYSDYGYT
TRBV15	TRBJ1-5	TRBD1	ATSREGGTNQPQH
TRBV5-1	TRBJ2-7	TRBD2	ASSPASGRTFEQY
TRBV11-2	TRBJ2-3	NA	ASSPMAPDTDTQY
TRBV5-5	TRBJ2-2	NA	ASRKSSADTGELF
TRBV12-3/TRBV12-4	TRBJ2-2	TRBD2	ASNPKTSGSVTGELF
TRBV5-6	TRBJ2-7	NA	ASSGPGEQY
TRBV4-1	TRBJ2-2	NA	ASSPPYGELF
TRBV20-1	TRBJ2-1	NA	SASLGGTYNEQF
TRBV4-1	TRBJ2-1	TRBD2	ASSPPPGTSGSTLLYNEQF
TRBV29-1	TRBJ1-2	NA	SVFPGYGYT
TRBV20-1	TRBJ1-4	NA	SARVNGTIGEKLF
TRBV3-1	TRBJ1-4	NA	ASSRLGRDEKLF